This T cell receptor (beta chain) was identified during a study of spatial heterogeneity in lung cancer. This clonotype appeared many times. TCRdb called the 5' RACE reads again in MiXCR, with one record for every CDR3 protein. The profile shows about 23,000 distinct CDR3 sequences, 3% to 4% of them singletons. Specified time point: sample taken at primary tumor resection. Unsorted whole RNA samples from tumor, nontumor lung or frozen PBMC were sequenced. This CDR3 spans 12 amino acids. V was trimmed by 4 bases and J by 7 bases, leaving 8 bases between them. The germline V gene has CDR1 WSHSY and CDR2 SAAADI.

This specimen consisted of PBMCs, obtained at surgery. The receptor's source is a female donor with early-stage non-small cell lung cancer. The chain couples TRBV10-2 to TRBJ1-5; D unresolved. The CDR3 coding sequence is TGCGCCAGCAGTGTTTCGGGACAGCCCCAGCATTTT. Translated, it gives CASSVSGQPQHF.